This TCR beta chain was recovered during a study of cytomegalovirus exposure and HLA in healthy donors. Turning to the study itself: Among 398 genotyped donors, about 85% fell in the Caucasian-associated ancestry cluster.

The PCR had 60 Vbeta and 13 Jbeta primers. Clones were sequenced by immunoSEQ multiplex PCR, and TCRdb holds only the in-frame ones, with some missing. The sample holds about 120,000 clones; more than 70% are singletons and the top ten take under 5%. Study-wide results and limits: Several of the most significant clusters appeared linked to common viral pathogens, based on a later analysis. Later work found that TCR association rates differed between HLA loci; DRB1 had the most and HLA-C the fewest.

Trimming stripped 0 bases from V and 4 bases from J, with 16 bases between. CDR1 is SGHNT and CDR2 is YYREEE in the germline V gene (reference sequence). The CDR3 totals 16 residues. Remarks on this clone: Its target is not known.

The receptor's source is a man aged 30 to 45 in good health and CMV-seronegative. Specimen: PBMCs. The V call is TRBV5-4, the J call TRBJ2-5, with a possible D match to TRBD2 (6 bases). CDR3 sequence (DNA): TGTGCCAGCAGCTTGGGGGAGGCTCCGGGTCGAGAGACCCAGTACTTC. Its protein is CASSLGEAPGRETQYF.